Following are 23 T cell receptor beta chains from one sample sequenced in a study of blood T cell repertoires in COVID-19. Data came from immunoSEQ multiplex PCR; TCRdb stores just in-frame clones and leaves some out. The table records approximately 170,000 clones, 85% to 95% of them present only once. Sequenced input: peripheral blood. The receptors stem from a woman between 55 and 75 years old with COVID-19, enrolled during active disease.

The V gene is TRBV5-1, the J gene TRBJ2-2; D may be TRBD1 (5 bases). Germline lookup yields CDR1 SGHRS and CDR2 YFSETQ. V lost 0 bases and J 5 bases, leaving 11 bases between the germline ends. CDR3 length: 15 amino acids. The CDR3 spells CASSLVRTSTGELFF. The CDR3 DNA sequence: TGCGCCAGCAGCTTGGTCCGGACATCAACCGGGGAGCTGTTTTTT.

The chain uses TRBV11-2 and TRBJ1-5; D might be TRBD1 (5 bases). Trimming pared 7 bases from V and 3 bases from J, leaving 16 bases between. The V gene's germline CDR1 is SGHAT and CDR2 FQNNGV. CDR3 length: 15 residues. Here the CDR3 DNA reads TGTGCCAGCACCCTCTCGGGGGGTTACAATCAGCCCCAGCATTTT. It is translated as CASTLSGGYNQPQHF.

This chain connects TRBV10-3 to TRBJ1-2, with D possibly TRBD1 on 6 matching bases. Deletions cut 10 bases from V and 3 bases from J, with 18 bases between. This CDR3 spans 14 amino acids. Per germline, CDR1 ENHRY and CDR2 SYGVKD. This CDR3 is CATHQVQGDYGYTF. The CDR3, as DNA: TGTGCCACCCACCAAGTACAGGGCGACTATGGCTACACCTTC.

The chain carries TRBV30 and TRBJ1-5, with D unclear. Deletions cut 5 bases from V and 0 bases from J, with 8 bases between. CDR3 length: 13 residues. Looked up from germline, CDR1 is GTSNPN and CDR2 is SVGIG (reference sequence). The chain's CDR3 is CAWGSYSNQPQHF. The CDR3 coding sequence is TGTGCCTGGGGCAGTTATAGCAATCAGCCCCAGCATTTT.

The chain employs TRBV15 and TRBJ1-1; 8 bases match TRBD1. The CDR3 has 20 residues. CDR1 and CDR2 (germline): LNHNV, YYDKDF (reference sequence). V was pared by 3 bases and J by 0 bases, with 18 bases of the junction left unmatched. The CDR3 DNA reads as TGTGCCACCAGCAGGGAAGGTTACTCTTTGACAGGGGAGATGAACACTGAAGCTTTCTTT. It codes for CATSREGYSLTGEMNTEAFF.

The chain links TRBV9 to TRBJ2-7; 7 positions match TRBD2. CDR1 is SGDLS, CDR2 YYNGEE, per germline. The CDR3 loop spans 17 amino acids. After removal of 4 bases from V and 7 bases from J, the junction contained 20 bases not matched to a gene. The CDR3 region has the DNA TGTGCCAGCAGCTCAACCGCCGGCGGGGGTTGGGGAGCAGAGCAGTACTTC. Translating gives CASSSTAGGGWGAEQYF.

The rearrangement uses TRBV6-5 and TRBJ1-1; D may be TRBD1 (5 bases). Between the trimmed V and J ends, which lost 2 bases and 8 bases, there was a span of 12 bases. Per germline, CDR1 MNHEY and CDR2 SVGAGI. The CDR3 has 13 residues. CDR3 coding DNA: TGTGCCAGCAGTTACAGGGGTTTGGGGGAAGCTTTCTTT. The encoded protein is CASSYRGLGEAFF.

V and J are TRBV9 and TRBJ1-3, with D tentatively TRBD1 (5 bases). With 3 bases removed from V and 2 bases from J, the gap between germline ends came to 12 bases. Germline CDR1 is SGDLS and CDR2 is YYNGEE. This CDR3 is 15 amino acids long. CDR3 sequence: CASSAREDPGNTIYF. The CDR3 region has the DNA TGTGCCAGCAGCGCCAGGGAAGACCCTGGAAACACCATATATTTT.

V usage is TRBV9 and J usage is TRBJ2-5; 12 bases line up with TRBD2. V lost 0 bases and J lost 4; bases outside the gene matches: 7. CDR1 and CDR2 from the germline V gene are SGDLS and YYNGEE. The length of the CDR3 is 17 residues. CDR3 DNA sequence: TGTGCCAGCAGCGTAGGATCCGGACTAGCGGGGAGAGAGACCCAGTACTTC. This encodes CASSVGSGLAGRETQYF.

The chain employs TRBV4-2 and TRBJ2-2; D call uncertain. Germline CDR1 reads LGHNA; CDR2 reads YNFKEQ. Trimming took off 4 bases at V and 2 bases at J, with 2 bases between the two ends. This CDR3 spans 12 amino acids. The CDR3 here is CASSLNTGELFF. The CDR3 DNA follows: TGTGCCAGCAGCCTAAACACCGGGGAGCTGTTTTTT.

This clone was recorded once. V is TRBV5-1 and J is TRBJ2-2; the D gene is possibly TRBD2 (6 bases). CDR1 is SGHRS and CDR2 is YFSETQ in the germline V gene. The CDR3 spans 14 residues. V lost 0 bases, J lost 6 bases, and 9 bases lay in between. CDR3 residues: CASSLVLASGELFF. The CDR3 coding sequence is TGCGCCAGCAGCTTGGTACTAGCATCCGGGGAGCTGTTTTTT.

CDR3 coding DNA: TGTGCCAGCAGTCTCCCGGGACAGGGACGTAGCTCTGGAAACACCATATATTTT. Protein sequence: CASSLPGQGRSSGNTIYF. The chain joins TRBV3-1 (or the pseudogene TRBV3-2) to TRBJ1-3; TRBD1 matches 9 bases. CDR1 LGHDT and CDR2 YNNKEL come from the germline V gene (reference sequence). The CDR3 has 18 residues. J lost 0 bases, V lost 6 bases, and 12 bases had no gene match.

The CDR3 DNA follows: TGTGCCAGCAGCTTTGGGAGCTCTGGGGCCAACGTCCTGACTTTC. It encodes CASSFGSSGANVLTF. The gene calls are TRBV5-6 and TRBJ2-6; maybe TRBD2 (5 bases). Germline CDR1 reads SGHDT; CDR2 reads YYEEEE. CDR3 size: 15 residues. V was clipped by 2 bases and J by 0 bases, with 6 bases between them.

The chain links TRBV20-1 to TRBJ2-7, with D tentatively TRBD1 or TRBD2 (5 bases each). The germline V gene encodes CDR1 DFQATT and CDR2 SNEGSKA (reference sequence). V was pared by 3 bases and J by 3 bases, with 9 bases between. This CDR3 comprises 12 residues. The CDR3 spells CSASGGDYEQYF. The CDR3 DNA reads TGCAGTGCTAGTGGGGGAGACTACGAGCAGTACTTC.

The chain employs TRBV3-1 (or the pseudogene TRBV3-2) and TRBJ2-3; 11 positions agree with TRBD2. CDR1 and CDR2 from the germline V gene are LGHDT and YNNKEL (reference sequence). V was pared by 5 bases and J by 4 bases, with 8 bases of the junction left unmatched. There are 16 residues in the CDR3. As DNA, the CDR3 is TGTGCCAGCAGCAAACATAGCGGGGGGGCTCCAGATACGCAGTATTTT. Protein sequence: CASSKHSGGAPDTQYF.

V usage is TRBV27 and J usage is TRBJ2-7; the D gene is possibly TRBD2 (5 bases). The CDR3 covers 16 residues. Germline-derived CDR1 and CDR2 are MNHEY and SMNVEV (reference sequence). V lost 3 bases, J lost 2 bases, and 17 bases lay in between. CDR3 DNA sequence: TGTGCCAGCAGTTTCGGGGTCGGCGAGGTGGCCTACGAGCAGTACTTC. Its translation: CASSFGVGEVAYEQYF.

The CDR3 loop is CASSPDRAYGYTF. Written as DNA, the CDR3 is TGTGCCAGCAGTCCGGACAGGGCCTATGGCTACACCTTC. The rearrangement joins TRBV27 to TRBJ1-2, with 8 bases that match TRBD1. V shed 5 bases, J shed 4 bases, and the junction held 3 bases outside the gene matches. There are 13 residues in the CDR3. Germline CDR1 is MNHEY and CDR2 is SMNVEV (reference sequence).

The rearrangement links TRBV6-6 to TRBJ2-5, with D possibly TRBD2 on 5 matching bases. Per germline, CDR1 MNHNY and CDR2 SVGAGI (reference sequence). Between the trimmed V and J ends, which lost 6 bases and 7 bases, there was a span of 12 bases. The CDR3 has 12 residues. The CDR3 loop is CASRGLGRTQYF. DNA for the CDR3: TGTGCCAGCAGAGGACTGGGCAGGACCCAGTACTTC.

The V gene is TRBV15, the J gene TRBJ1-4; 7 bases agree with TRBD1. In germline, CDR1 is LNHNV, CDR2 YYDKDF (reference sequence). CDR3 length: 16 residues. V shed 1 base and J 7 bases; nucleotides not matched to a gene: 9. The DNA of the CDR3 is TGTGCCACCAGCAGAGGTGAACAGGGGCAGGGTGAAAAACTGTTTTTT. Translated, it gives CATSRGEQGQGEKLFF.

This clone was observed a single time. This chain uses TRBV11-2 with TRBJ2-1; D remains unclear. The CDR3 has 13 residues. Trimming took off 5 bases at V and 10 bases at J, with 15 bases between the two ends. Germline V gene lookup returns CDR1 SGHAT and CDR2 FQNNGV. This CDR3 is CASSPLTHGEQFF. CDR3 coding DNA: TGTGCCAGCAGCCCCCTGACTCACGGGGAGCAGTTCTTC.

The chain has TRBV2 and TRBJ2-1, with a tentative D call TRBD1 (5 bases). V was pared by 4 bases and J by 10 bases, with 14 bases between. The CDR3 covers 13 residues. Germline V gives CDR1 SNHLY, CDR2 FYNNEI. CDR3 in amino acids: CASSVTGLGEQFF. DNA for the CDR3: TGTGCCAGCAGTGTCACAGGTTTAGGGGAGCAGTTCTTC.

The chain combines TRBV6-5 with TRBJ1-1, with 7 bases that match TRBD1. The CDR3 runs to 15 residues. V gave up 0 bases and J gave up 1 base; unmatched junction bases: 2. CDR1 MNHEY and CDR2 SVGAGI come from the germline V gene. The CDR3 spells CASSYSSGGNTEAFF. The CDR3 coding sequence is TGTGCCAGCAGTTACTCTTCAGGGGGGAACACTGAAGCTTTCTTT.

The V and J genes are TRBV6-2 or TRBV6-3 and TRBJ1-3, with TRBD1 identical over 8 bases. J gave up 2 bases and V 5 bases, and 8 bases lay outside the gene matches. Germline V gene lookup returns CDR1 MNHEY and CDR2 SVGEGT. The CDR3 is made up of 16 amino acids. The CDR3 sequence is CASSKSTGDPGNTIYF. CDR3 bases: TGTGCCAGCAGTAAGTCGACAGGGGATCCTGGAAACACCATATATTTT.